The 6 T cell receptor beta chains presented below share a single source sample, sequenced in a study of T cell changes during pregnancy in multiple sclerosis. Assay used: immunoSEQ multiplex PCR; TCRdb lists only in-frame clones, some missing. Here the sample spans more than 40,000 clones, about 89% being singletons. This specimen was CD4+ T cells from peripheral blood mononuclear cells, taken in the first trimester of pregnancy. Source of these receptors: a female donor with multiple sclerosis, enrolled in a pregnancy study.

The V call is TRBV4-2, the J call TRBJ1-2, with D unresolved. Germline V gives CDR1 LGHNA, CDR2 YNFKEQ. This CDR3 contains 17 residues. V gave up 0 bases and J gave up 6 bases, with 20 bases separating them. The CDR3 coding sequence is TGTGCCAGCAGCCAAGATCAGCTCCCTAGACCCAAGGATGGCTACACCTTC. It codes for CASSQDQLPRPKDGYTF.

The chain employs TRBV28 and TRBJ2-3, with 10 bases matching TRBD2. The V gene's germline CDR1 is MDHEN and CDR2 SYDVKM. The CDR3 length is 15 residues. V lost 7 bases, J lost 2 bases, and 6 bases stayed unmatched. Written as DNA, the CDR3 is TGTGCCAGCAACCGACTAGCGGGCTACACAGATACGCAGTATTTT. This codes for CASNRLAGYTDTQYF.

The chain recombines TRBV4-3 with TRBJ2-7; 11 nucleotides agree with TRBD2. From germline, CDR1 is LGHNA and CDR2 YSLEER. J lost 3 bases, V lost 0 bases, and 16 bases had no gene match. The CDR3 runs 20 residues. The CDR3 here is CASSQEVWRLAGSSHYEQYF. CDR3 sequence (DNA): TGCGCCAGCAGCCAAGAAGTTTGGAGACTAGCGGGAAGTTCGCACTACGAGCAGTACTTC.

The chain recombines TRBV7-2 with TRBJ1-2, with 7 bases lining up with TRBD1. The CDR3 totals 14 residues. After removal of 3 bases from V and 7 bases from J, the junction contained 8 bases not matched to a gene. CDR1 is SGHTA, CDR2 FQGNSA, per germline. The CDR3 spells CASSFYTGEAGYTF. CDR3 bases: TGTGCCAGCAGCTTTTATACAGGGGAGGCTGGCTACACCTTC.

CDR3 DNA: TGTGCCAGCAGCGCAGGGCCTGACAATACCGGGGAGCTGTTTTTT. It codes for CASSAGPDNTGELFF. The J gene is TRBJ2-2, the V gene TRBV27, with D possibly TRBD1 on 5 matching bases. V was pared by 6 bases and J by 5 bases, with 16 bases between. This CDR3 is 15 amino acids long. Germline lookup yields CDR1 MNHEY and CDR2 SMNVEV (reference sequence).

V gene TRBV28 combines with J gene TRBJ2-3; 8 bases fit TRBD1. Germline values: CDR1 MDHEN, CDR2 SYDVKM. The CDR3 is made up of 15 amino acids. The J segment lost 0 bases and the V segment lost 6 bases, leaving 5 bases of the junction unmatched. The CDR3 DNA reads as TGTGCCAGCAGGCGGACAGGGCATAGCACAGATACGCAGTATTTT. Translated, it gives CASRRTGHSTDTQYF.